This T cell receptor (beta chain) was documented in a study of T cell changes during pregnancy in multiple sclerosis. Method: immunoSEQ multiplex PCR; TCRdb's copy keeps in-frame clones and lacks some. The sample has around 80,000 clones, about 95% seen once. The CDR3 has 14 residues. Losses at the gene ends were 1 base for V and 6 bases for J; bases not matched to a gene: 6. From germline, CDR1 is SGHVS and CDR2 FNYEAQ. The specimen comprised peripheral blood, sampled in the second trimester of pregnancy. The chain combines TRBV7-6 with TRBJ2-7; 7 bases line up with TRBD2. This TCR was recovered from a female donor with multiple sclerosis, enrolled in a pregnancy study. The CDR3 sequence: CASSLGGSGPEQYF. The CDR3 nucleotides are TGTGCCAGCAGCTTAGGCGGGAGCGGGCCCGAGCAGTACTTC.